These 24 T cell receptor beta chains were all obtained from the same sample, sequenced in a study of blood T cell repertoires in COVID-19. Sequenced by immunoSEQ multiplex PCR; TCRdb stores in-frame clones only, minus some. This sample has roughly 200,000 clones, with 84% found just once. Specimen: peripheral blood. The receptors shown here come from a man aged 45 to 65 with active or convalescent COVID-19.

This rearrangement joins TRBV30 to TRBJ2-6, with D perhaps TRBD2 (5 bases). This CDR3 has 17 amino acids. V lost 4 bases to trimming and J lost 1 base, with 17 bases between them. Germline V gene sequence: CDR1 GTSNPN, CDR2 SVGIG (reference sequence). As DNA, the CDR3 is TGTGCCTGGACGCCGGGAAACCGATGGTCTGGGGCCAACGTCCTGACTTTC. As protein: CAWTPGNRWSGANVLTF.

This chain joins TRBV7-8 and TRBJ1-6; 7 nucleotides agree with TRBD1. J was trimmed by 3 bases and V by 7 bases; bases with no gene match: 15. The CDR3 has 18 residues. Per the germline V gene, CDR1 is SGHVS and CDR2 is FQNEAQ. CDR3 bases: TGTGCCAGCACCATAGGGGGCCTTCGATCCAACTATAATTCACCCCTCCACTTT. It is translated as CASTIGGLRSNYNSPLHF. Looking up the rest from reference TRBV7-8 and TRBJ1-6 gives the full variable domain: GAGVSQSPRYKVAKRGQDVALRCDPISGHVSLFWYQQALGQGPEFLTYFQNEAQLDKSGLPSDRFFAERPEGSVSTLKIQRTQQEDSAVYLCASTIGGLRSNYNSPLHFGNGTRLTVT.

The chain couples TRBV29-1 to TRBJ1-4; 8 nucleotides match TRBD1. The germline gives CDR1 SQVTM, CDR2 ANQGSEA. Losses at the gene ends were 1 base for V and 8 bases for J; bases not matched to a gene: 9. The CDR3 is made up of 15 amino acids. CDR3 DNA sequence: TGCAGCGTTGAAGGGACAGGGAGAGGGGTGGAAAAACTGTTTTTT. This sequence encodes CSVEGTGRGVEKLFF.

This chain uses TRBV10-3 with TRBJ2-1; TRBD1 matches 7 bases. This CDR3 has 15 residues. Germline values: CDR1 ENHRY, CDR2 SYGVKD. V was clipped by 6 bases and J by 9 bases; unmatched bases: 14. CDR3 sequence: CAISGTVSGVSEQFF. CDR3 DNA: TGTGCCATCAGCGGGACAGTCTCCGGTGTTAGTGAGCAGTTCTTC.

This clone was seen more than once but under ten times. This chain joins TRBV7-2 and TRBJ2-5; D not certain. Trimming left V 2 bases short and J 2 bases short, with 12 bases between. CDR3 length: 15 amino acids. CDR1 SGHTA and CDR2 FQGNSA come from the germline V gene. This CDR3 reads CASSLTIGIQETQYF. DNA of the CDR3: TGTGCCAGCAGCTTAACCATCGGTATTCAAGAGACCCAGTACTTC.

This clone was picked up many times. The rearrangement links TRBV19 to TRBJ2-1, with 9 bases identical to TRBD1. V trimming: 5 bases; J trimming: 7 bases; junction bases outside the gene matches: 6. Germline CDR1 is LNHDA and CDR2 is SQIVND (reference sequence). This CDR3 region has 14 residues. The CDR3 DNA is TGTGCCAGTAGTCCGGACAGGGGTCATAATGAGCAGTTCTTC. Protein: CASSPDRGHNEQFF.

This chain links TRBV27 with TRBJ2-7; TRBD1 agrees at 12 bases. Germline lookup yields CDR1 MNHEY and CDR2 SMNVEV (reference sequence). This CDR3 is built from 17 residues. Trimming at V came to 2 bases and at J to 1 base, leaving 6 bases not matched to a gene. CDR3 residues: CASSLRGQGAGSYEQYF. CDR3 coding DNA: TGTGCCAGCAGTTTAAGGGGACAGGGGGCTGGGTCCTACGAGCAGTACTTC.

The count of this clone is one. The gene calls are TRBV7-9 and TRBJ1-4; D is perhaps TRBD1 (6 bases). V dropped 4 bases and J dropped 8 bases, with 17 bases sitting between them. Germline V gene lookup returns CDR1 SEHNR and CDR2 FQNEAQ (reference sequence). The CDR3 contains 15 residues. The CDR3 sequence is CASSSEGGIREKLFF. The CDR3 DNA reads TGTGCCAGCAGCTCGGAGGGGGGGATTCGAGAAAAACTGTTTTTT.

The chain carries TRBV30 and TRBJ1-6; TRBD1 matches 8 bases. Germline loops: CDR1 GTSNPN, CDR2 SVGIG (reference sequence). After removal of 2 bases from V and 3 bases from J, the junction contained 9 bases not matched to a gene. The CDR3 contains 17 residues. In nucleotides, the CDR3 is TGTGCCTGGAGTCCTACCTCGGGGACAGGCTATAATTCACCCCTCCACTTT. The encoded protein is CAWSPTSGTGYNSPLHF.

The chain combines TRBV28 with TRBJ1-4; 12 nucleotides match TRBD1. Germline V gives CDR1 MDHEN, CDR2 SYDVKM. The CDR3 length is 17 residues. The junction had 16 bases not matched to a gene; V was cut back by 9 bases and J by 8 bases. The CDR3 DNA reads TGTGCCAGTTTCCCCGGGACAGGGGGCGCGCTATGGGAAAAACTGTTTTTT. This gives the protein CASFPGTGGALWEKLFF.

Remarks on this clone: The sample carries other DNA sequences with the same CDR3. This chain uses TRBV6-2 or TRBV6-3 with TRBJ2-5; D ambiguous. Trimming removed 4 bases at V and 4 bases at J, with 7 bases between. Germline loops: CDR1 MNHEY, CDR2 SVGEGT. The CDR3 consists of 12 residues. CDR3 nucleotides: TGTGCCAGCAGTTCAACGAGAGAGACCCAGTACTTC. Translation: CASSSTRETQYF.

The V gene is TRBV4-2, the J gene TRBJ2-7; perhaps TRBD1 as D (5 bases). The length of the CDR3 is 15 residues. Trimming took off 0 bases at V and 2 bases at J, with 11 bases between the two ends. Germline V lookup: CDR1 LGHNA, CDR2 YNFKEQ. DNA of the CDR3: TGTGCCAGCAGCCAAGATGGACATAGTCCCTACGAGCAGTACTTC. It codes for CASSQDGHSPYEQYF.

This clone was found once. The chain uses TRBV6-4 and TRBJ2-3, with 11 bases aligning to TRBD2. CDR3 length equals 15 residues. The ends lost 3 bases at V and 1 base at J; junction bases unmatched: 0. Looked up from germline, CDR1 is MRHNA and CDR2 is SNTAGT. The CDR3 sequence: CASSETSGGTDTQYF. CDR3 coding DNA: TGTGCCAGCAGTGAGACTAGCGGGGGCACAGATACGCAGTATTTT.

The rearrangement uses TRBV3-1 (or the pseudogene TRBV3-2) and TRBJ2-2; possibly TRBD2 for D (6 bases). Germline assignment: CDR1 LGHDT and CDR2 YNNKEL (reference sequence). The CDR3 covers 14 residues. V was cut by 1 base and J by 6 bases, with 9 bases left in between. The CDR3: CASSQVGGAGELFF. The CDR3 DNA reads TGTGCCAGCAGCCAAGTCGGCGGGGCCGGGGAGCTGTTTTTT.

J is TRBJ2-7 and V is TRBV19; D is uncertain. From germline, CDR1 is LNHDA and CDR2 SQIVND (reference sequence). The CDR3 runs 12 residues. V was trimmed by 5 bases and J by 3 bases, leaving 8 bases between them. The CDR3 nucleotides read TGTGCCAGTAGTCCCTCGGGCTACGAGCAGTACTTC. Its protein product is CASSPSGYEQYF.

The chain has TRBV7-2 and TRBJ2-7, with D perhaps TRBD2 (5 bases). V was cut by 2 bases and J by 5 bases, with 16 bases left in between. The CDR3 loop spans 15 amino acids. Germline lookup yields CDR1 SGHTA and CDR2 FQGNSA. The CDR3 protein is CASSLWTSGSHEQYF. CDR3 DNA: TGTGCCAGCAGCTTATGGACGTCGGGATCCCACGAGCAGTACTTC.

The chain is built from TRBV6-6 and TRBJ1-2; 8 nucleotides line up with TRBD1. Trimming took 6 bases from V and 3 from J; bases not matched to a gene: 9. The CDR3 is 15 amino acids. Germline CDR1 is MNHNY and CDR2 is SVGAGI (reference sequence). The CDR3 region is CASRRTGGRDYGYTF. The CDR3 region has the DNA TGTGCCAGCAGGCGAACAGGGGGACGGGACTATGGCTACACCTTC.

J is TRBJ1-1 and V is TRBV6-6; tentative D call: TRBD1 (5 bases). Germline CDR1 is MNHNY and CDR2 is SVGAGI (reference sequence). CDR3 length: 11 residues. Trimming pared 6 bases from V and 8 bases from J, leaving 10 bases between. The CDR3 region is CASSYDREAFF. CDR3 DNA: TGTGCCAGCAGCTACGACAGAGAAGCTTTCTTT.

The V gene is TRBV27, the J gene TRBJ1-6; D call uncertain. CDR3 size: 13 residues. Trimming took off 6 bases at V and 3 bases at J, with 6 bases between the two ends. Germline V gives CDR1 MNHEY, CDR2 SMNVEV (reference sequence). The DNA for the CDR3 is TGTGCCAGCAGGTCAGACTATAATTCACCCCTCCACTTT. This sequence encodes CASRSDYNSPLHF.

The chain carries TRBV25-1 and TRBJ1-1; D might be TRBD1 (5 bases). Germline V gene data show CDR1 as MGHDK and CDR2 as SYGVNS. The CDR3 length is 11 residues. Trimming stripped 1 base from V and 11 bases from J, with 8 bases between. The CDR3 sequence: CASSESRGAFF. The DNA of the CDR3 is TGTGCCAGCAGTGAATCACGGGGGGCTTTCTTT. The full variable domain, its missing parts supplied by reference TRBV25-1 and TRBJ1-1, is EADIYQTPRYLVIGTGKKITLECSQTMGHDKMYWYQQDPGMELHLIHYSYGVNSTEKGDLSSESTVSRIRTEHFPLTLESARPSHTSQYLCASSESRGAFFGQGTRLTVV.

This clone is a singleton in its sample. This chain joins TRBV30 and TRBJ2-5; tentatively, D is TRBD1 (6 bases). Germline values: CDR1 GTSNPN, CDR2 SVGIG (reference sequence). The V gene lost 7 bases and the J gene lost 2 bases, with 11 bases spanning the gap. This CDR3 contains 12 residues. DNA of the CDR3: TGTGCCTTATCAACAGGGCAAGAGACCCAGTACTTC. Translating gives CALSTGQETQYF.

The table lists this clone with a few counts. The rearrangement uses TRBV4-2 and TRBJ2-7; D is perhaps TRBD1 (6 bases). Trimming removed 4 bases at V and 2 bases at J, with 15 bases between. Per the germline V gene, CDR1 is LGHNA and CDR2 is YNFKEQ. This CDR3 contains 15 residues. As DNA, the CDR3 is TGTGCCAGCAGCCCAAGGCAGACAGGAACCTACGAGCAGTACTTC. Translated, it gives CASSPRQTGTYEQYF.

The chain recombines TRBV9 with TRBJ1-4; tentatively, D is TRBD1 (5 bases). Trimming shortened V by 4 bases and J by 0 bases, and 16 bases separated the two germline ends. CDR1 is SGDLS and CDR2 is YYNGEE in the germline V gene. The CDR3 extends over 17 amino acids. The CDR3: CASSSGRGPATNEKLFF. As DNA, the CDR3 is TGTGCCAGCAGCTCAGGGAGGGGCCCCGCAACTAATGAAAAACTGTTTTTT.

This chain connects TRBV28 to TRBJ1-4, with 9 bases matching TRBD1. This CDR3 region has 14 residues. V gave up 6 bases and J gave up 7 bases; unmatched junction bases: 6. Germline CDR1 and CDR2: MDHEN and SYDVKM. The DNA for the CDR3 is TGTGCCAGCAGAGCCGGGACAGGGACTGAAAAACTGTTTTTT. Its protein product is CASRAGTGTEKLFF.